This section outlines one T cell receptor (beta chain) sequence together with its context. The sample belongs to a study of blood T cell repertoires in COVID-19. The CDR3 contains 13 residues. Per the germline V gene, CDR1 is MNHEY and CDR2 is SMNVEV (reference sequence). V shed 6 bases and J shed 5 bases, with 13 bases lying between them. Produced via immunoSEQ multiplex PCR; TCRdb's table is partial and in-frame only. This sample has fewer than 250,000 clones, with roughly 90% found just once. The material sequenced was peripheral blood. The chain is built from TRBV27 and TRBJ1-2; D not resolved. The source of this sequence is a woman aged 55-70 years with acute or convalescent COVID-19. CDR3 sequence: CASRTSGGYGYTF. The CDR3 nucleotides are TGTGCCAGCAGGACCTCAGGTGGATATGGCTACACCTTC.